Below, 29 T cell receptor beta chains from the same sample are listed, as sequenced in a study of Graves' ophthalmopathy and Graves' hyperthyroidism (dated by TCRdb to 2017 to 2018). Sequencing instrument: Illumina HiSeq 2000. TCR beta CDR3 regions were amplified from RNA transcripts for repertoire sequencing. HTBI primers and the Qiagen OneStep RT-PCR kit were used in a first-round RT-PCR, which was followed by a second-round multiplex PCR, size selection and purification. TCRdb reanalyzed the raw reads on its own, using fastp at Q25 for trimming and MiXCR for clone calling, and kept in-frame beta chains. Each entry is one CDR3 protein sequence, shown with its most common DNA and genes. In this sample the table shows about 1.1 million distinct CDR3 sequences, 36% of which occur a single time. Around 10% of the sample lies in the top ten. Material: peripheral blood or thyroid tissue (not recorded which). All receptors come from an adult man with Graves' hyperthyroidism.

The chain links TRBV12-3 or TRBV12-4 to TRBJ2-7, with a tentative D call TRBD2 (6 bases). The V end was cut by 8 bases, the J end by 0 bases, with 17 bases between. The length of the CDR3 is 15 residues. CDR3 sequence reads: CASALPVGGSYEQYF. CDR3 nucleotide sequence: TGTGCCAGCGCATTACCTGTCGGGGGCTCCTACGAGCAGTACTTC.

This chain joins TRBV7-2 and TRBJ1-5, with 10 bases lining up with TRBD1. The CDR3 is 16 amino acids. V lost 8 bases to trimming and J lost 3 bases; unmatched junction nucleotides: 10. The V gene's germline CDR1 is SGHTA and CDR2 FQGNSA. CDR3 nucleotide sequence: TGTGCCAGCGGGTGGGGGGGACAGGGGATCAATCAGCCCCAGCATTTT. Its translation: CASGWGGQGINQPQHF.

This clonotype appeared many times. The genes are TRBV5-1 and TRBJ2-7; 8 bases are shared with TRBD1. The CDR3 has 15 amino acids. The junction had 7 bases not matched to a gene; V was cut back by 0 bases and J by 5 bases. Germline V CDR1 and CDR2: SGHRS, YFSETQ. Written as DNA, the CDR3 is TGCGCCAGCAGCTTGGGGACAGGGTTGGTGCACGAGCAGTACTTC. Protein sequence: CASSLGTGLVHEQYF.

The rearrangement joins TRBV7-2 to TRBJ2-7; 11 nucleotides agree with TRBD2. The length of the CDR3 is 15 residues. CDR1 is SGHTA and CDR2 is FQGNSA in the germline V gene. Trimming at V came to 5 bases and at J to 5 bases, leaving 8 bases not matched to a gene. CDR3 nucleotides: TGTGCCAGCAGCGCACCCCCGGGACTAGCGGACGAGCAGTACTTC. It encodes CASSAPPGLADEQYF.

This rearrangement joins TRBV20-1 to TRBJ1-2, with no clear D. The CDR3 loop spans 11 amino acids. The germline CDR1 and CDR2 sequences are DFQATT and SNEGSKA (reference sequence). V gave up 1 base and J gave up 12 bases, with 12 bases separating them. The CDR3 DNA follows: TGCAGTGCTAGAGTTAGGACGGTGAACACCTTC. Translating gives CSARVRTVNTF.

In this sample, this clonotype turned up many times. The genes are TRBV7-9 and TRBJ1-6; D gene uncertain. Trimming stripped 0 bases from V and 9 bases from J, with 12 bases between. Germline CDR1 and CDR2: SEHNR and FQNEAQ (reference sequence). This CDR3 has 15 residues. The CDR3 region is CASSLARSGGSPLHF. CDR3 coding DNA: TGTGCCAGCAGCTTAGCTCGGTCAGGAGGTTCACCCCTCCACTTT.

On this clonotype itself: This sequence may be a read error, since a much larger clone differs from it by one base. The CDR3 DNA follows: TGTGCCAGCACGCCCGGGAGGGTCGGCGAGCAGTACTTC. It yields the protein CASTPGRVGEQYF. The rearrangement joins TRBV10-2 to TRBJ2-7, with 8 bases that match TRBD2. The CDR3 loop spans 13 amino acids. Germline V CDR1 and CDR2: WSHSY, SAAADI.

The J gene is TRBJ2-7, the V gene TRBV11-1, with 8 bases that match TRBD1. The CDR3 loop spans 14 amino acids. Germline CDR1 is SGHAT and CDR2 is FQDESV (reference sequence). V dropped 10 bases and J dropped 1; count of bases not matched to a gene: 9. For the CDR3, the DNA is TGTGCCACCAGTTCCGGGACAGGTTCCTACGAGCAGTACTTC. Protein: CATSSGTGSYEQYF.

This clonotype was seen more than once but under ten times. In nucleotides, the CDR3 is TGCAGTGCTGAGGGAGGAGGCGGGGCTTCACAAGAGACCCAGTACTTC. This codes for CSAEGGGGASQETQYF. J is TRBJ2-5 and V is TRBV20-1; D perhaps matches TRBD2 (6 bases). Trimming took 5 bases from V and 2 from J, leaving 21 bases between them. CDR1 and CDR2 (germline): DFQATT, SNEGSKA (reference sequence). The CDR3 is 16 amino acids.

This clonotype showed up just once. The germline gene is not matched at one end of the junction; a read error may be the cause. V usage is TRBV7-7 and J usage is TRBJ2-5; D unresolved. Germline V gives CDR1 SSHAT, CDR2 FNYEAQ (reference sequence). The CDR3 is 13 amino acids. CDR3 in amino acids: CASSRTGGEAQYF. The CDR3 region has the DNA TGTGCTAGCAGCCGAACGGGTGGCGAGGCCCAGTACTTC. The full variable domain, with the rest looked up from reference TRBV7-7 and TRBJ2-5, is GAGVSQSPRYKVTKRGQDVTLRCDPISSHATLYWYQQALGQGPEFLTYFNYEAQPDKSGLPSDRFSAERPEGSISTLTIQRTEQRDSAMYRCASSRTGGEAQYFGPGTRLLVL.

V gene TRBV5-1 combines with J gene TRBJ2-2, with D perhaps TRBD1 (6 bases). Trimming removed 1 base from V and 4 bases from J, with 14 bases in between. The germline V gene has CDR1 SGHRS and CDR2 YFSETQ. The CDR3 contains 16 residues. CDR3 region: CASSLRTGPSTGELFF. The CDR3 nucleotides read TGCGCCAGCAGCTTGCGCACAGGGCCTAGCACCGGGGAGCTGTTTTTT. The full variable domain, completed using reference TRBV5-1 and TRBJ2-2, is KAGVTQTPRYLIKTRGQQVTLSCSPISGHRSVSWYQQTPGQGLQFLFEYFSETQRNKGNFPGRFSGRQFSNSRSEMNVSTLELGDSALYLCASSLRTGPSTGELFFGEGSRLTVL.

V gene TRBV7-9 combines with J gene TRBJ1-2; D not certain. This CDR3 contains 15 residues. V lost 4 bases and J 3 bases, leaving 15 bases between the germline ends. CDR1 and CDR2 (germline): SEHNR, FQNEAQ (reference sequence). The CDR3 DNA follows: TGTGCCAGCAGCTCCCCAGGCAGAACTTACTATGGCTACACCTTC. Translating it yields CASSSPGRTYYGYTF.

The chain links TRBV5-6 to TRBJ2-7; either TRBD1 or TRBD2 may fit D (5 bases each). The germline CDR1 and CDR2 sequences are SGHDT and YYEEEE. The CDR3 contains 13 residues. The V and J ends lost 0 bases and 6 bases respectively, with 10 bases between them. CDR3 nucleotides: TGTGCCAGCAGCTTGGTGTCAGGGAGCGAGCAGTACTTC. Protein sequence: CASSLVSGSEQYF.

The chain joins TRBV14 to TRBJ2-7; D is uncertain. CDR3 length equals 14 residues. Deletions cut 1 base from V and 0 bases from J, with 7 bases between. Looked up from germline, CDR1 is SGHDN and CDR2 is FVKESK. The CDR3 is CASSQVSSSYEQYF. CDR3 in DNA: TGTGCCAGCAGCCAAGTGTCTAGCTCCTACGAGCAGTACTTC.

This clonotype was picked up a small number of times. The rearrangement joins TRBV2 to TRBJ1-5; D unresolved. The CDR3 consists of 15 residues. Germline assignment: CDR1 SNHLY and CDR2 FYNNEI. The ends were cut back, 5 bases at V and 6 bases at J, with 17 bases in the middle. Here the CDR3 reads CASSSNPERGQPQHF. In DNA, the CDR3 is TGTGCCAGCAGTTCTAACCCAGAACGGGGTCAGCCCCAGCATTTT.

The chain recombines TRBV30 with TRBJ1-4; unclear D gene. CDR3 length: 15 residues. CDR1 is GTSNPN, CDR2 SVGIG, per germline (reference sequence). V lost 1 base and J 7 bases, leaving 16 bases between the germline ends. The CDR3 DNA follows: TGTGCCTGGAGTGCCGGCGGCGGTCCGTTTGAAAAACTGTTTTTT. Translation: CAWSAGGGPFEKLFF.

In this sample, this clonotype turned up many times. The chain links TRBV9 to TRBJ2-5, with D perhaps TRBD1 (5 bases). V was trimmed by 0 bases and J by 5 bases, leaving 11 bases between them. CDR1 and CDR2 from the germline V gene are SGDLS and YYNGEE. CDR3 length: 14 amino acids. This CDR3 is CASSVVGVGETQYF. For the CDR3, the DNA is TGTGCCAGCAGCGTAGTAGGGGTAGGGGAGACCCAGTACTTC.

The V call is TRBV5-6, the J call TRBJ1-6; D is unclear. V lost 3 bases and J lost 10, with 20 bases in between. The CDR3 is 16 residues long. Germline V CDR1 and CDR2: SGHDT, YYEEEE. CDR3 in DNA: TGTGCCAGCAGCTCGGCCGGAAGGGTGAGTTGGTCACCCCTCCACTTT. It yields the protein CASSSAGRVSWSPLHF. Using reference TRBV5-6 and TRBJ1-6 for the parts outside the CDR3, the full variable domain is DAGVTQSPTHLIKTRGQQVTLRCSPKSGHDTVSWYQQALGQGPQFIFQYYEEEERQRGNFPDRFSGHQFPNYSSELNVNALLLGDSALYLCASSSAGRVSWSPLHFGNGTRLTVT.

The gene calls are TRBV2 and TRBJ1-1; D remains ambiguous. Germline V gives CDR1 SNHLY, CDR2 FYNNEI. The CDR3 is 15 residues long. The V and J ends lost 6 bases and 2 bases respectively, with 16 bases between them. The CDR3 here is CASRPLRAGNTEAFF. CDR3 DNA sequence: TGTGCCAGCAGACCTTTACGGGCTGGAAACACTGAAGCTTTCTTT. The complete variable domain, with remaining parts taken from reference TRBV2 and TRBJ1-1, reads EPEVTQTPSHQVTQMGQEVILRCVPISNHLYFYWYRQILGQKVEFLVSFYNNEISEKSEIFDDQFSVERPDGSNFTLKIRSTKLEDSAMYFCASRPLRAGNTEAFFGQGTRLTVV.

This clonotype occurred a few times. CDR3 protein: CASSLGPGQFTEAFF. The CDR3 DNA reads as TGTGCCAGCAGTTTAGGGCCGGGACAGTTCACTGAAGCTTTCTTT. The chain has TRBV27 and TRBJ1-1, with TRBD1 matching 7 bases. From germline, CDR1 is MNHEY and CDR2 SMNVEV (reference sequence). This CDR3 has 15 residues. The trim removed 2 bases at V and 4 bases at J, leaving 7 bases unmatched.

This clonotype was observed a handful of times. This chain uses TRBV4-1 with TRBJ2-5; unclear D gene. Per the germline V gene, CDR1 is MGHRA and CDR2 is YSYEKL. Trimming removed 4 bases from V and 2 bases from J, with 8 bases in between. The CDR3 runs to 13 residues. The CDR3 DNA sequence: TGCGCCAGCAGCCCGAAGGATCAAGAGACCCAGTACTTC. Amino acids: CASSPKDQETQYF.

This clonotype was seen ten or more times. V and J are TRBV29-1 and TRBJ1-3; D is perhaps TRBD1 (6 bases). V lost 6 bases and J lost 6, with 12 bases in between. Germline V CDR1 and CDR2: SQVTM, ANQGSEA. The CDR3 runs to 12 residues. For the CDR3, the DNA is TGCAGCGTCCAGGGGTGGGAAAACACCATATATTTT. Protein sequence: CSVQGWENTIYF.

The gene calls are TRBV19 and TRBJ1-5, with D possibly TRBD1 on 5 matching bases. V was trimmed by 3 bases and J by 4 bases, leaving 7 bases between them. The CDR3 runs 13 residues. The V gene's germline CDR1 is LNHDA and CDR2 SQIVND (reference sequence). The CDR3: CASSMRGNQPQHF. The CDR3 coding sequence is TGTGCCAGTAGTATGCGGGGGAATCAGCCCCAGCATTTT.

This clonotype occurred many times. The V and J genes are TRBV20-1 and TRBJ2-5, with D perhaps matching TRBD1 or TRBD2 (6 bases each). This CDR3 spans 17 amino acids. V lost 0 bases and J lost 4, with 21 bases in between. Germline CDR1 DFQATT, CDR2 SNEGSKA (reference sequence). CDR3 nucleotides: TGCAGTGCTAGAGAGCCCGGATTCCGGGGGCACGGAGAGACCCAGTACTTC. This translates into CSAREPGFRGHGETQYF.

The chain joins TRBV9 to TRBJ2-6; 13 bases line up with TRBD2. This CDR3 contains 16 residues. Germline values: CDR1 SGDLS, CDR2 YYNGEE. V trimming: 4 bases; J trimming: 9 bases; junction bases outside the gene matches: 7. CDR3 loop: CASSTTSGRAGNVLTF. The CDR3 bases are TGTGCCAGCAGCACAACTAGCGGGAGGGCAGGCAACGTCCTGACTTTC.

Only a few counts were recorded for this clonotype. The chain uses TRBV5-4 and TRBJ1-6; 7 bases are a match to TRBD1. Losses at the gene ends were 4 bases for V and 7 bases for J; bases not matched to a gene: 8. Germline V gene lookup returns CDR1 SGHNT and CDR2 YYREEE (reference sequence). The CDR3 covers 15 residues. DNA for the CDR3: TGTGCCAGCAGCCGCCAGGGGGGGGGAAATTCACCCCTCCACTTT. It specifies CASSRQGGGNSPLHF.

This clonotype was seen many times. The chain recombines TRBV20-1 with TRBJ2-5, with TRBD2 matching over 9 bases. The germline CDR1 and CDR2 sequences are DFQATT and SNEGSKA (reference sequence). Trimming cost V 6 bases and J 3 bases; bases outside gene matches: 14. The CDR3 has 16 residues. The CDR3 region has the DNA TGCAGTGCAAGAAGGGGCAGCGGGAGGATTGAAGAGACCCAGTACTTC. It yields the protein CSARRGSGRIEETQYF.

This clonotype was observed many times. The genes are TRBV29-1 and TRBJ2-5, with 7 positions matching TRBD2. There are 13 residues in the CDR3. V was clipped by 0 bases and J by 4 bases; unmatched bases: 2. The germline V gene has CDR1 SQVTM and CDR2 ANQGSEA. This CDR3 is CSVEERESETQYF. The CDR3 nucleotides read TGCAGCGTTGAAGAGCGGGAGTCAGAGACCCAGTACTTC.

The table lists this clonotype with many counts. The V gene is TRBV4-3, the J gene TRBJ2-7; the D gene could be TRBD1 or TRBD2 (5 bases each). V shed 4 bases and J shed 1 base, with 11 bases lying between them. This CDR3 has 14 residues. Per the germline V gene, CDR1 is LGHNA and CDR2 is YSLEER. Here the CDR3 reads CASSRGRGSYEQYF. The CDR3 nucleotides read TGCGCCAGCAGCCGGGGACGGGGATCCTACGAGCAGTACTTC.